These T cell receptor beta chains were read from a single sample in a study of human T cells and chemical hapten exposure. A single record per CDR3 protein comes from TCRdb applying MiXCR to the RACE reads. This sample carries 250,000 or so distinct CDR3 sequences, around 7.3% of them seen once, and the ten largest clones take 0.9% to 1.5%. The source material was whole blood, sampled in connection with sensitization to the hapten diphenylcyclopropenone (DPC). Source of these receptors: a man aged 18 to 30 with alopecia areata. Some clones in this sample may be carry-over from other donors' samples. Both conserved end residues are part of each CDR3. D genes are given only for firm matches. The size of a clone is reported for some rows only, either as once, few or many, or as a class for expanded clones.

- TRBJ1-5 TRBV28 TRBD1 CASRRTGENQPQHF TGTGCCAGCAGGCGGACAGGGGAAAATCAGCCCCAGCATTTT
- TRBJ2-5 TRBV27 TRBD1 CASRGQPPRETQYF TGTGCCAGCAGGGGACAGCCCCCCAGAGAGACCCAGTACTTC
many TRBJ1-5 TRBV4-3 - CASSQDFSLISNQPQHF TGCGCCAGCAGCCAAGATTTTAGCCTCATTAGCAATCAGCCCCAGCATTTT
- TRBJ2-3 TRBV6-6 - CASSWGHSTDTQYF TGTGCCAGCAGCTGGGGGCACAGCACAGATACGCAGTATTTT
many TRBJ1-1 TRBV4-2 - CASRKTENTEAFF TGTGCCAGCCGGAAGACGGAGAACACTGAAGCTTTCTTT
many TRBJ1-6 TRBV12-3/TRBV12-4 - CASSEGQNNSPLHF TGTGCCAGCAGCGAGGGACAAAATAATTCACCCCTCCACTTT
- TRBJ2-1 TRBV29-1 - CSALQGGRVYNEQFF TGCAGCGCCCTCCAGGGGGGCAGAGTCTACAATGAGCAGTTCTTC
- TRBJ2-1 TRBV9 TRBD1 CASSVGQRDRKGNEQFF TGTGCCAGCAGCGTAGGACAGAGGGACAGGAAGGGGAATGAGCAGTTCTTC
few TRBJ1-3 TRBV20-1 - CSARVRGSSGNTIYF TGCAGTGCTAGAGTCCGGGGGAGCTCTGGAAACACCATATATTTT
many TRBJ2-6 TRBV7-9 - CAHPVRETGANVLTF TGTGCACACCCCGTCCGGGAGACTGGGGCCAACGTCCTGACTTTC
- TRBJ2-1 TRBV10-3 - CAISESKEGYNEQFF TGTGCCATCAGTGAGTCGAAGGAGGGCTACAATGAGCAGTTCTTC
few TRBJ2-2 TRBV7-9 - CASSPKTTGLTGELFF TGTGCCAGCAGCCCAAAGACAACAGGGCTCACCGGGGAGCTGTTTTTT
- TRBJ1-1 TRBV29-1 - CSVATDGTEAFF TGCAGCGTGGCGACAGACGGCACTGAAGCTTTCTTT
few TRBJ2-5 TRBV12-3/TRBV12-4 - CASSGGRRETQYF TGTGCCAGCAGTGGGGGACGGCGAGAGACCCAGTACTTC
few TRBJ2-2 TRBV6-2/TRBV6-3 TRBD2 CASNRDYRTGELFF TGTGCCAGCAATAGGGACTATCGCACCGGGGAGCTGTTTTTT
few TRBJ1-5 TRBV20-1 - CSAIDSYNQPQHF TGCAGTGCTATTGACAGCTACAATCAGCCCCAGCATTTT
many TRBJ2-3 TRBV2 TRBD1 CASSDRDRVGNTQYF TGTGCCAGCAGTGATAGGGACAGGGTAGGAAATACGCAGTATTTT
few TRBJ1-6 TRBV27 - CASSWVRGINSPLHF TGTGCCAGCAGTTGGGTCAGAGGGATTAATTCACCCCTCCACTTT